The 32 T cell receptor beta chains below all came from one sample that was sequenced in a study of T cells of healthy individuals. TCRdb reanalysed the 5' RACE reads using MiXCR and keeps one entry per CDR3 protein. The sample yields some 100,000 distinct CDR3 sequences, roughly 15% seen once. The receptors here all came from a human donor in good health.

The CDR3 loop reads CAISDEVRALRGGTEAFF. CDR3 in DNA: TGTGCCATCAGTGATGAAGTCAGGGCTCTTCGAGGAGGCACTGAAGCTTTCTTT. V gene TRBV10-3 combines with J gene TRBJ1-1; possible D gene TRBD1, 5 bases. Trimming stripped 3 bases from V and 4 bases from J, with 24 bases between. The CDR3 length is 18 residues. Germline values: CDR1 ENHRY, CDR2 SYGVKD.

V gene TRBV18 combines with J gene TRBJ2-2, with no clear D. This CDR3 region has 15 residues. The V gene lost 6 bases and the J gene lost 1 base, with 12 bases spanning the gap. Germline-derived CDR1 and CDR2 are KGHSH and LQKENI. CDR3 DNA sequence: TGTGCCAGCTCGCTTCCGGGCTGGAACACCGGGGAGCTGTTTTTT. This gives the protein CASSLPGWNTGELFF.

A few counts support this clonotype. The CDR3 loop reads CASSLAGGDYGYTF. For the CDR3, the DNA is TGTGCCAGCAGCTTGGCAGGGGGAGACTATGGCTACACCTTC. This rearrangement joins TRBV7-2 to TRBJ1-2; 7 positions agree with TRBD1. J lost 3 bases, V lost 3 bases, and 4 bases had no gene match. Germline V gene data show CDR1 as SGHTA and CDR2 as FQGNSA. The CDR3 totals 14 residues.

This clonotype was seen only a few times. The chain joins TRBV10-3 to TRBJ2-1, with D tentatively TRBD2 (6 bases). The CDR3 contains 15 residues. Germline CDR1 is ENHRY and CDR2 is SYGVKD. V was clipped by 0 bases and J by 3 bases, with 9 bases between them. CDR3 in amino acids: CAISESLADYNEQFF. The CDR3 nucleotides read TGTGCCATCAGTGAGTCTTTAGCGGACTACAATGAGCAGTTCTTC.

This clonotype came up many times. The chain couples TRBV12-3 or TRBV12-4 to TRBJ2-1; 7 bases fit TRBD1. The CDR3 spans 14 residues. The junction had 7 bases not matched to a gene; V was cut back by 6 bases and J by 5 bases. The CDR3 DNA reads TGTGCCAGCAGCAAAGGGACAGTCAACAATGAGCAGTTCTTC. This sequence encodes CASSKGTVNNEQFF.

This clonotype was detected ten times or more. V is TRBV2 and J is TRBJ1-2; no clear D. The CDR3 loop spans 15 amino acids. Germline assignment: CDR1 SNHLY and CDR2 FYNNEI. V was cut by 8 bases and J by 0 bases, with 16 bases left in between. The CDR3 spells CASHTHLRANYGYTF. DNA of the CDR3: TGTGCCAGCCATACCCACCTCAGAGCTAACTATGGCTACACCTTC.

This clonotype was counted a single time. J is TRBJ2-3 and V is TRBV7-3; D call uncertain. The CDR3 contains 15 residues. Between the trimmed V and J ends, which lost 5 bases and 0 bases, there was a span of 12 bases. The V gene's germline CDR1 is SGHTA and CDR2 FQGTGA. The CDR3 is CASSVGISSTDTQYF. CDR3 sequence (DNA): TGTGCCAGCAGCGTAGGGATATCTAGCACAGATACGCAGTATTTT.

The chain employs TRBV19 and TRBJ1-1; the match to TRBD1 covers 9 bases. The CDR3 length is 13 residues. The trim removed 6 bases at V and 5 bases at J, leaving 4 bases unmatched. Germline values: CDR1 LNHDA, CDR2 SQIVND (reference sequence). The CDR3 here is CASRGQGVTEAFF. The DNA of the CDR3 is TGTGCCAGTAGGGGACAGGGCGTAACTGAAGCTTTCTTT.

The chain uses TRBV5-5 and TRBJ2-6; 9 bases are a match to TRBD1. V shed 0 bases, J shed 2 bases, and the junction held 12 bases outside the gene matches. Per germline, CDR1 SGHKS and CDR2 YYEKEE (reference sequence). The CDR3 totals 20 residues. DNA for the CDR3: TGTGCCAGCAGCTTGGGTTGGGTTGGGACAGGGACTCCTGGGGCCAACGTCCTGACTTTC. This translates into CASSLGWVGTGTPGANVLTF.

This clonotype was observed at least ten times. The CDR3 coding sequence is TGTGCCACCAGTGACACCGGGACTAGCGGGAGGGATACGCAGTATTTT. Residues: CATSDTGTSGRDTQYF. The V gene is TRBV24-1, the J gene TRBJ2-3, with 15 bases fitting TRBD2. CDR3 length equals 16 residues. Germline CDR1 is KGHDR and CDR2 is SFDVKD. The V gene end was trimmed by 4 bases and the J gene end by 6 bases; junction bases not matched to a gene: 4.

This clonotype was recorded many times. This rearrangement joins TRBV7-8 to TRBJ2-1, with 7 positions matching TRBD2. This CDR3 has 16 amino acids. V shed 1 base, J shed 5 bases, and the junction held 8 bases outside the gene matches. Germline V CDR1 and CDR2: SGHVS, FQNEAQ. CDR3: CASSLVAVGGDNEQFF. DNA for the CDR3: TGTGCCAGCAGCTTAGTGGCGGTGGGGGGGGACAATGAGCAGTTCTTC. The full variable domain, rest sourced from reference TRBV7-8 and TRBJ2-1, is GAGVSQSPRYKVAKRGQDVALRCDPISGHVSLFWYQQALGQGPEFLTYFQNEAQLDKSGLPSDRFFAERPEGSVSTLKIQRTQQEDSAVYLCASSLVAVGGDNEQFFGPGTRLTVL.

V is TRBV20-1 and J is TRBJ2-3, with TRBD2 matching over 9 bases. Trimming at V came to 1 base and at J to 8 bases, leaving 7 bases not matched to a gene. Germline CDR1 and CDR2: DFQATT and SNEGSKA (reference sequence). CDR3 length equals 14 residues. Written as DNA, the CDR3 is TGCAGTGCTAGAGTTAGCGGGAGTAGAGTTACGCAGTATTTT. This sequence encodes CSARVSGSRVTQYF.

The chain has TRBV9 and TRBJ2-4, with 9 positions matching TRBD1. V shed 8 bases and J 7 bases; nucleotides not matched to a gene: 4. Germline values: CDR1 SGDLS, CDR2 YYNGEE. This CDR3 comprises 12 residues. CDR3 in DNA: TGTGCCAGTGGGACAGGGACCAACATTCAGTACTTC. Residues: CASGTGTNIQYF.

DNA of the CDR3: TGTGCCAGCAGTTTATCTGGCGGGAGATGGGGTCGCTACGAGCAGTACTTC. It codes for CASSLSGGRWGRYEQYF. V usage is TRBV28 and J usage is TRBJ2-7; 7 bases align to TRBD2. Germline V CDR1 and CDR2: MDHEN, SYDVKM. The V gene end was trimmed by 1 base and the J gene end by 3 bases; junction bases not matched to a gene: 12. The CDR3 covers 17 residues. The whole variable domain, filled in from reference TRBV28 and TRBJ2-7, reads DVKVTQSSRYLVKRTGEKVFLECVQDMDHENMFWYRQDPGLGLRLIYFSYDVKMKEKGDIPEGYSVSREKKERFSLILESASTNQTSMYLCASSLSGGRWGRYEQYFGPGTRLTVT.

This sequence joins TRBV20-1 and TRBJ2-4, with no clear D. CDR1 DFQATT and CDR2 SNEGSKA come from the germline V gene (reference sequence). There are 13 residues in the CDR3. V shed 5 bases and J shed 1 base, with 9 bases lying between them. The CDR3: CSAWGRAKNIQYF. In nucleotides, the CDR3 is TGCAGTGCTTGGGGTAGGGCCAAAAACATTCAGTACTTC.

This clonotype came up a few times. V gene TRBV7-9 combines with J gene TRBJ2-7; 8 bases are a match to TRBD1. Germline CDR1 and CDR2: SEHNR and FQNEAQ (reference sequence). The J segment lost 6 bases and the V segment lost 5 bases, leaving 21 bases of the junction unmatched. The CDR3 has 18 amino acids. This CDR3 is CASSNGGSGQGWYGEQYF. As DNA, the CDR3 is TGTGCCAGCAGCAATGGTGGTTCAGGACAGGGATGGTATGGCGAGCAGTACTTC.

This clonotype has only a few counts. The chain carries TRBV4-3 and TRBJ1-2; a weak D match, TRBD1 (5 bases). V was clipped by 3 bases and J by 5 bases, with 13 bases between them. Germline V lookup: CDR1 LGHNA, CDR2 YSLEER. The CDR3 runs 14 residues. CDR3 coding DNA: TGCGCCAGCAGCCAGGTCGCGGGGGTATATGGCTACACCTTC. Its translation: CASSQVAGVYGYTF.

This clonotype was recorded at least ten times. The CDR3 here is CSATVAVTGGIDYGYTF. As DNA, the CDR3 is TGCAGTGCAACTGTAGCCGTTACAGGGGGCATCGACTATGGCTACACCTTC. V gene TRBV20-1 combines with J gene TRBJ1-2; 9 positions match TRBD1. The CDR3 loop spans 17 amino acids. V shed 6 bases, J shed 3 bases, and the junction held 17 bases outside the gene matches. Germline V gene sequence: CDR1 DFQATT, CDR2 SNEGSKA (reference sequence).

This clonotype was seen many times. The chain joins TRBV12-3 or TRBV12-4 to TRBJ2-3, with 7 bases fitting TRBD2. Trimming cost V 3 bases and J 4 bases; bases outside gene matches: 4. The CDR3 sequence is 14 residues long. This CDR3 is CASSLGGAADTQYF. The CDR3 DNA follows: TGTGCCAGCAGTTTGGGAGGGGCCGCAGATACGCAGTATTTT.

This clonotype has at least ten counts. The V and J genes are TRBV4-3 and TRBJ1-3, with D hard to call. This CDR3 contains 14 residues. In germline, CDR1 is LGHNA, CDR2 YSLEER. V was pared by 0 bases and J by 4 bases, with 7 bases between. CDR3 in DNA: TGCGCCAGCAGCCAAGAGCCGGCCGGAAACACCATATATTTT. Residues: CASSQEPAGNTIYF.

CDR3 sequence: CASGQITGAPQHF. The CDR3 nucleotides read TGTGCCAGCGGCCAAATCACAGGGGCGCCCCAGCATTTT. The chain joins TRBV2 to TRBJ1-5; 7 bases map to TRBD1. CDR3 length: 13 residues. CDR1 is SNHLY and CDR2 is FYNNEI in the germline V gene. With 8 bases clipped from V and 9 bases from J, the junction kept 10 bases outside the gene matches.

This clonotype was observed at least ten times. The chain is built from TRBV20-1 and TRBJ1-2; D is undetermined. This CDR3 region has 13 residues. Trimming left V 1 base short and J 4 bases short, with 10 bases between. Germline V gives CDR1 DFQATT, CDR2 SNEGSKA (reference sequence). In DNA form, the CDR3 reads TGCAGTGCTAGAGGCGGGTTAATCTATGGCTACACCTTC. Translated, it gives CSARGGLIYGYTF.

CDR3 loop: CASSERDRRKPNTGELFF. The CDR3 bases are TGTGCCAGCAGTGAAAGGGACAGGCGTAAACCGAACACCGGGGAGCTGTTTTTT. The chain is built from TRBV25-1 and TRBJ2-2; 8 bases are shared with TRBD1. Germline V CDR1 and CDR2: MGHDK, SYGVNS. The V and J ends lost 2 bases and 0 bases, in that order; junction bases with no gene match: 8. The CDR3 is made up of 18 amino acids.

This clonotype appeared once. The chain carries TRBV6-5 and TRBJ2-3; TRBD1 agrees at 7 bases. This CDR3 has 15 residues. Trimming cost V 5 bases and J 4 bases; bases outside gene matches: 9. CDR1 is MNHEY, CDR2 SVGAGI, per germline. The CDR3 is CASSATDRSADTQYF. In DNA, the CDR3 is TGTGCCAGCAGTGCTACGGACAGGTCGGCAGATACGCAGTATTTT.

This sequence joins TRBV5-1 and TRBJ2-7, with a tentative D call TRBD1 (5 bases). CDR1 and CDR2 from the germline V gene are SGHRS and YFSETQ. The CDR3 loop spans 14 amino acids. V was clipped by 5 bases and J by 3 bases, with 15 bases between them. Here the CDR3 reads CASRTLWGGYEQYF. The CDR3 DNA is TGCGCCAGCAGGACCTTATGGGGCGGCTACGAGCAGTACTTC.

V is TRBV20-1 and J is TRBJ2-1, with 8 bases aligning to TRBD1. The CDR3 has 14 residues. Looked up from germline, CDR1 is DFQATT and CDR2 is SNEGSKA (reference sequence). The V segment lost 8 bases and the J segment 5 bases; nucleotides outside the gene matches: 11. CDR3 protein: CSPQMRTGNNEQFF. As DNA, the CDR3 is TGCAGTCCTCAGATGAGGACAGGGAACAATGAGCAGTTCTTC.

In its sample, this clonotype was seen many times. The chain employs TRBV18 and TRBJ2-5; possibly TRBD1 for D (5 bases). The V gene lost 5 bases and the J gene lost 1 base, with 8 bases spanning the gap. CDR1 and CDR2 from the germline V gene are KGHSH and LQKENI. The CDR3 runs to 13 residues. The CDR3, as DNA: TGTGCCAGCTCAGTCGACAGCCAAGAGACCCAGTACTTC. The encoded protein is CASSVDSQETQYF.

The chain carries TRBV7-2 and TRBJ1-6; the D is unclear. V lost 3 bases to trimming and J lost 0 bases, with 9 bases between them. The CDR3 totals 16 residues. Germline V CDR1 and CDR2: SGHTA, FQGNSA. CDR3 in DNA: TGTGCCAGCAGCTTGTCGGGGAGCTCCTATAATTCACCCCTCCACTTT. It is translated as CASSLSGSSYNSPLHF.

The chain has TRBV6-5 and TRBJ2-5; TRBD2 is a possible D gene (6 bases). Germline V gene data show CDR1 as MNHEY and CDR2 as SVGAGI. The CDR3 contains 14 residues. Trimming shortened V by 0 bases and J by 6 bases, and 11 bases separated the two germline ends. CDR3 residues: CASSYSGGRKTQYF. Here the CDR3 DNA reads TGTGCCAGCAGTTACTCGGGGGGAAGGAAGACCCAGTACTTC.

The J gene is TRBJ1-2, the V gene TRBV28, with no clear D. The CDR3 runs 15 residues. V lost 7 bases and J lost 2, with 17 bases in between. In germline, CDR1 is MDHEN, CDR2 SYDVKM. CDR3 sequence (DNA): TGTGCCAGCACCCTCGGGCAGGTTAAGAACTATGGCTACACCTTC. Its translation is CASTLGQVKNYGYTF.

On this clonotype: An end of the junction does not agree with germline; a read error may underlie this. The rearrangement uses TRBV7-2 and TRBJ2-2; 9 nucleotides agree with TRBD2. The germline CDR1 and CDR2 sequences are SGHTA and FQGNSA. The length of the CDR3 is 14 residues. In nucleotides, the CDR3 is TGTGCCAGCAGCCTAGCGGGGCGCACCGGGGAGCTGTTTTTT. Translation: CASSLAGRTGELFF.

The chain carries TRBV7-2 and TRBJ2-1, with D hard to call. Trimming took 5 bases from V and 8 from J, leaving 22 bases between them. CDR3 length equals 16 residues. In germline, CDR1 is SGHTA, CDR2 FQGNSA. CDR3 amino acids: CASSPPGRSRSYEQFF. The CDR3 DNA reads TGTGCCAGCAGCCCTCCAGGCCGTTCCCGTAGCTATGAGCAGTTCTTC.